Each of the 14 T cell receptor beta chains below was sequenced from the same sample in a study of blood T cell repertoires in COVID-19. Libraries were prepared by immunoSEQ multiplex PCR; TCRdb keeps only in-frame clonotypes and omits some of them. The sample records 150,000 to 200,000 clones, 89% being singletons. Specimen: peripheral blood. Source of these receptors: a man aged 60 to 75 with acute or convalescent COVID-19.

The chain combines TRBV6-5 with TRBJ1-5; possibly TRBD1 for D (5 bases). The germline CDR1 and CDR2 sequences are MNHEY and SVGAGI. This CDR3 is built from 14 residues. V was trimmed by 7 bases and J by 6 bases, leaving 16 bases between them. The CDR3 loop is CASMAGNLRQPQHF. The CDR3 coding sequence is TGTGCCAGCATGGCAGGGAATTTACGTCAGCCCCAGCATTTT.

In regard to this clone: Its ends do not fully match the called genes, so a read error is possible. The CDR3: CVPSRSYNEQFF. CDR3 DNA: TGCGTCCCTAGCCGGAGCTACAATGAGCAGTTCTTC. This chain joins TRBV5-3 and TRBJ2-1, with D tentatively TRBD2 (5 bases). TRBV5-3 is an ORF, and what it does is uncertain. This CDR3 spans 12 amino acids.

CDR3: CASSVTDSYEQYF. For the CDR3, the DNA is TGTGCCAGCAGTGTGACAGACTCCTACGAGCAGTACTTC. The chain has TRBV2 and TRBJ2-7, with D perhaps TRBD1 (5 bases). The germline V gene encodes CDR1 SNHLY and CDR2 FYNNEI. V was pared by 4 bases and J by 0 bases, with 7 bases between. The CDR3 has 13 amino acids.

The CDR3 loop is CASGRTEAFF. In nucleotides, the CDR3 is TGTGCCAGTGGTCGGACTGAAGCTTTCTTT. V and J are TRBV2 and TRBJ1-1, with D hard to call. Looked up from germline, CDR1 is SNHLY and CDR2 is FYNNEI. The V end was cut by 9 bases, the J end by 5 bases, with 7 bases between. The length of the CDR3 is 10 residues.

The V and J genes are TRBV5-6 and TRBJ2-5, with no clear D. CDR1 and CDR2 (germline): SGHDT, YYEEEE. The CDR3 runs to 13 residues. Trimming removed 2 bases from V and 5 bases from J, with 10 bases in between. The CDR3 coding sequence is TGTGCCAGCAGCTTCCAGCGACGGGAGACCCAGTACTTC. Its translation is CASSFQRRETQYF.

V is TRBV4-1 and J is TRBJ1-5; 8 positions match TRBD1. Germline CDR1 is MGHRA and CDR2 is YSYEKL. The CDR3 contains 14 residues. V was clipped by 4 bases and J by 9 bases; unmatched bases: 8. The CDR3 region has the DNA TGCGCCAGCAGCCTAACGGACAGGGCGGGGCCCCAGCATTTT. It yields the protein CASSLTDRAGPQHF.

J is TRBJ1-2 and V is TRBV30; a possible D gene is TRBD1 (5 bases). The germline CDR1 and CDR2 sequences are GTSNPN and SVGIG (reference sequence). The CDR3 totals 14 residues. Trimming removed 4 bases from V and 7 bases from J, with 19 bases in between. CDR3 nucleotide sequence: TGTGCCTGGACCCCCGGGGGGAGAAATCTTGGCTACACCTTC. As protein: CAWTPGGRNLGYTF.

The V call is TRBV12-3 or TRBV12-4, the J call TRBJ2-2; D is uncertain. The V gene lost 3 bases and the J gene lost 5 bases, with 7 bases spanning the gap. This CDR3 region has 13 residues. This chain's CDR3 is CASSFRVTGELFF. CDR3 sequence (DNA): TGTGCCAGCAGTTTTCGGGTGACCGGGGAGCTGTTTTTT.

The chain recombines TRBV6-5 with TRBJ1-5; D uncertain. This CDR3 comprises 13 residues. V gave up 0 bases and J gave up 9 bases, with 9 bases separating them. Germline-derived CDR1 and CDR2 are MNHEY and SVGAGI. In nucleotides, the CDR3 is TGTGCCAGCAGTTACTCAGAGGCCGGGCCCCAGCATTTT. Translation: CASSYSEAGPQHF.

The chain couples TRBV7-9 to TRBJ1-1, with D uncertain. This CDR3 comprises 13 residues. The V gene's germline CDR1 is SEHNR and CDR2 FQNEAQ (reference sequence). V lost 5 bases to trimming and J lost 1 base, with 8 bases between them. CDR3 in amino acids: CASSPRQNTEAFF. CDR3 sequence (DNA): TGTGCCAGCAGCCCCCGACAGAACACTGAAGCTTTCTTT.

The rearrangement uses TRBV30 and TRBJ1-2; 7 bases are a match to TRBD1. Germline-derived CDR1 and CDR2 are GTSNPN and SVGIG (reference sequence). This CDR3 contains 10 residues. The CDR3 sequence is CLGGANGYTF. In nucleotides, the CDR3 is TGTTTAGGGGGCGCGAATGGCTACACCTTC.

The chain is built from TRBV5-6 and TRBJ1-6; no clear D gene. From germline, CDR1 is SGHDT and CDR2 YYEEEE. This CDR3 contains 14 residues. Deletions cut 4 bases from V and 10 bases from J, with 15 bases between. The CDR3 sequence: CASSQPHSGSPLHF. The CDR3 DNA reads TGTGCCAGCAGCCAACCTCACTCGGGGTCACCCCTCCACTTT.

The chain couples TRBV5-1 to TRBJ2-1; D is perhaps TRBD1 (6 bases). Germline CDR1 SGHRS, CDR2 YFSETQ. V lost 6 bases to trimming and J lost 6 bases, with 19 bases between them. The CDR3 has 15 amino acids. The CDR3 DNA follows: TGCGCCAGCACCGCTCCAGGGGCGCCCCTCAATGAGCAGTTCTTC. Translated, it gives CASTAPGAPLNEQFF.

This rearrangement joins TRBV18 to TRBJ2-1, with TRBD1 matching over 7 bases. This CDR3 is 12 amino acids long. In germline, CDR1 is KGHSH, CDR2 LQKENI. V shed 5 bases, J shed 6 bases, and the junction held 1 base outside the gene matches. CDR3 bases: TGTGCCAGCTCAGGGGACAGCAATGAGCAGTTCTTC. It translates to CASSGDSNEQFF. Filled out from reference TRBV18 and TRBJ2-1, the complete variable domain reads NAGVMQNPRHLVRRRGQEARLRCSPMKGHSHVYWYRQLPEEGLKFMVYLQKENIIDESGMPKERFSAEFPKEGPSILRIQQVVRGDSAAYFCASSGDSNEQFFGPGTRLTVL.